These 28 T cell receptor beta chains came from one sample sequenced in a study of blood T cell repertoires in COVID-19. Some clones are missing from TCRdb's copy, which holds only in-frame ones; the method was immunoSEQ multiplex PCR. Here the sample spans 150,000 to 200,000 clones, roughly 85% being singletons. The sequenced sample consisted of peripheral blood. These receptors came from a man aged 35-49 years with acute or convalescent COVID-19.

This clone occurred a few times. This rearrangement joins TRBV7-8 to TRBJ1-5; 8 bases are a match to TRBD1. V gave up 5 bases and J gave up 5 bases; unmatched junction bases: 14. The CDR3 spans 17 residues. Germline V lookup: CDR1 SGHVS, CDR2 FQNEAQ. CDR3 coding DNA: TGTGCCAGCAGCCTCCACCCCACAGGACAGGGCTATCAGCCCCAGCATTTT. The encoded protein is CASSLHPTGQGYQPQHF.

In DNA form, the CDR3 reads TGTGCCAGCGCTCAGGCTCAGTACTATGGCTACACCTTC. This translates into CASAQAQYYGYTF. V is TRBV7-2 and J is TRBJ1-2; D not certain. This CDR3 has 13 amino acids. Germline CDR1 and CDR2: SGHTA and FQGNSA. V gave up 8 bases and J gave up 3 bases, with 13 bases separating them.

V gene TRBV5-8 combines with J gene TRBJ2-1; perhaps TRBD2 as D (5 bases). The V gene lost 0 bases and the J gene lost 4 bases, with 8 bases spanning the gap. This CDR3 is 14 amino acids long. Germline V lookup: CDR1 SGHTS, CDR2 YDEGEE. CDR3 coding DNA: TGTGCCAGCAGCTTGGACCCGGGGTACAATGAGCAGTTCTTC. The encoded protein is CASSLDPGYNEQFF.

The chain has TRBV5-1 and TRBJ2-2; TRBD1 matches 7 bases. The junction had 11 bases not matched to a gene; V was cut back by 0 bases and J by 6 bases. CDR1 is SGHRS, CDR2 YFSETQ, per germline. The length of the CDR3 is 17 residues. The CDR3 coding sequence is TGCGCCAGCAGCTTGGCGGGTGACAGGGTTGTACCCGGGGAGCTGTTTTTT. Protein product: CASSLAGDRVVPGELFF.

The J gene is TRBJ1-2, the V gene TRBV7-3, with a possible D match to TRBD1 (5 bases). The ends were cut back, 4 bases at V and 7 bases at J, with 13 bases in the middle. The CDR3 is made up of 13 amino acids. Germline assignment: CDR1 SGHTA and CDR2 FQGTGA. For the CDR3, the DNA is TGTGCCAGCAGCTACCCGGGGGGTACTGGCTACACCTTC. Translation: CASSYPGGTGYTF.

V usage is TRBV24-1 and J usage is TRBJ2-7; D perhaps matches TRBD1 (5 bases). Germline assignment: CDR1 KGHDR and CDR2 SFDVKD. The CDR3 contains 13 residues. V shed 3 bases and J shed 5 bases, with 10 bases lying between them. The CDR3: CATSDVDKDEQYF. In DNA, the CDR3 is TGTGCCACCAGTGATGTGGACAAGGACGAGCAGTACTTC.

The V and J genes are TRBV19 and TRBJ1-1; D is ambiguous. Germline CDR1 LNHDA, CDR2 SQIVND (reference sequence). This CDR3 region has 16 residues. V shed 7 bases and J shed 6 bases, with 24 bases lying between them. CDR3 bases: TGTGCCAGTACCGGAACGGACTATTTTTTTGTCCCTGAAGCTTTCTTT. Translating gives CASTGTDYFFVPEAFF.

The chain has TRBV25-1 and TRBJ1-2; D unresolved. Germline V CDR1 and CDR2: MGHDK, SYGVNS. The CDR3 runs 12 residues. Trimming stripped 6 bases from V and 1 base from J, with 6 bases between. CDR3 protein: CASRALNYGYTF. CDR3 bases: TGTGCCAGCAGAGCTCTTAACTATGGCTACACCTTC.

The V call is TRBV7-8, the J call TRBJ1-1, with no clear D. V dropped 5 bases and J dropped 0 bases, with 10 bases sitting between them. The CDR3 loop spans 14 amino acids. Germline CDR1 SGHVS, CDR2 FQNEAQ. This CDR3 reads CASSAGGVNTEAFF. DNA of the CDR3: TGTGCCAGCAGCGCCGGCGGGGTGAACACTGAAGCTTTCTTT.

Notes on this clone: The junction shows a germline mismatch at one end, possibly a read error. This chain connects TRBV14 to TRBJ2-7, with TRBD2 matching over 9 bases. The germline gives CDR1 SGHDN, CDR2 FVKESK. The CDR3 sequence is 14 residues long. The CDR3 bases are TGTGCCAGCAGCCAAATAGCGGGGGCAGCCGAGCAGTGCTTC. This encodes CASSQIAGAAEQCF.

This clone appeared a few times. The chain couples TRBV14 to TRBJ1-6; D perhaps matches TRBD1 (6 bases). Per the germline V gene, CDR1 is SGHDN and CDR2 is FVKESK. V lost 8 bases to trimming and J lost 6 bases, with 20 bases between them. CDR3 size: 16 residues. The CDR3, as DNA: TGTGCCAGCGCCGGCGGGGGCTGGCGTAGTAATTCACCCCTCCACTTT. Translating it yields CASAGGGWRSNSPLHF.

The chain joins TRBV5-5 to TRBJ2-3, with 10 positions matching TRBD1. J lost 6 bases, V lost 0 bases, and 4 bases had no gene match. The CDR3 spans 15 residues. CDR1 SGHKS and CDR2 YYEKEE come from the germline V gene (reference sequence). For the CDR3, the DNA is TGTGCCAGCAGCTTGGTGACAGGGGGCGCGGATACGCAGTATTTT. Translating gives CASSLVTGGADTQYF.

This clone is a singleton in its sample. The chain links TRBV3-1 (or the pseudogene TRBV3-2) to TRBJ2-5; no clear D gene. The germline gives CDR1 LGHDT, CDR2 YNNKEL (reference sequence). V lost 3 bases and J 5 bases, leaving 16 bases between the germline ends. CDR3 length: 15 residues. The chain's CDR3 is CASSQSRSFGETQYF. In DNA form, the CDR3 reads TGTGCCAGCAGCCAGTCTCGTTCATTCGGGGAGACCCAGTACTTC.

This rearrangement joins TRBV11-3 to TRBJ2-1, with TRBD2 matching 9 bases. The CDR3 extends over 15 amino acids. V was clipped by 4 bases and J by 2 bases; unmatched bases: 3. The germline CDR1 and CDR2 sequences are SGHNT and YENEEA. This CDR3 reads CASSSGLAPYNEQFF. The CDR3 DNA reads as TGTGCCAGCAGCTCGGGACTAGCCCCCTACAATGAGCAGTTCTTC.

The chain recombines TRBV5-4 with TRBJ1-6; a possible D gene is TRBD1 (6 bases). Trimming shortened V by 4 bases and J by 6 bases, and 11 bases separated the two germline ends. CDR3 length: 14 residues. Looked up from germline, CDR1 is SGHNT and CDR2 is YYREEE (reference sequence). This CDR3 reads CASSGTPLNSPLHF. The DNA for the CDR3 is TGTGCCAGCAGCGGGACACCGCTTAATTCACCCCTCCACTTT.

The rearrangement uses TRBV5-1 and TRBJ1-6; no reliable D call. The CDR3 spans 14 residues. CDR1 and CDR2 (germline): SGHRS, YFSETQ. Trimming took off 0 bases at V and 10 bases at J, with 11 bases between the two ends. CDR3 sequence (DNA): TGCGCCAGCAGCTTGGGCTTGGGAGGATCACCCCTCCACTTT. Translated: CASSLGLGGSPLHF.

The chain's CDR3 is CASSLGSTRANYGYTF. The CDR3 nucleotides read TGCGCCAGCAGCTTGGGGTCAACTCGGGCTAACTATGGCTACACCTTC. V usage is TRBV5-1 and J usage is TRBJ1-2; D remains unclear. This CDR3 has 16 amino acids. The V end lost 0 bases, the J end lost 0 bases, and 12 bases lay between the germline ends. CDR1 is SGHRS, CDR2 YFSETQ, per germline.

The chain recombines TRBV5-1 with TRBJ1-6; TRBD1 aligns across 8 bases. CDR1 and CDR2 from the germline V gene are SGHRS and YFSETQ. V lost 2 bases and J lost 2; bases outside the gene matches: 0. The CDR3 loop spans 15 amino acids. The CDR3 reads CASSLQGAYNSPLHF. The CDR3 nucleotides read TGCGCCAGCAGCTTACAGGGGGCCTATAATTCACCCCTCCACTTT. Full variable domain (missing parts from reference TRBV5-1 and TRBJ1-6): KAGVTQTPRYLIKTRGQQVTLSCSPISGHRSVSWYQQTPGQGLQFLFEYFSETQRNKGNFPGRFSGRQFSNSRSEMNVSTLELGDSALYLCASSLQGAYNSPLHFGNGTRLTVT.

This clone came up a few times. The V and J genes are TRBV21-1 and TRBJ1-2; TRBD1, the table's D call, was not compared with the DNA. TRBV21-1 represents a pseudogene. This CDR3 is built from 15 residues. CDR3 nucleotides: TGTGCCACCCGCTGGGGCGGAGAAGCTAACTATGGCTACACCTTC. Residues: CATRWGGEANYGYTF.

The chain recombines TRBV6-5 with TRBJ1-5; no reliable D call. CDR1 and CDR2 (germline): MNHEY, SVGAGI. The length of the CDR3 is 12 residues. V lost 6 bases and J 4 bases, leaving 7 bases between the germline ends. The CDR3 DNA reads as TGTGCCAGCAGATTCCAAAATCAGCCCCAGCATTTT. It codes for CASRFQNQPQHF.

This chain joins TRBV3-1 (or the pseudogene TRBV3-2) and TRBJ2-3, with TRBD2 matching over 7 bases. The ends lost 3 bases at V and 5 bases at J; junction bases unmatched: 8. The CDR3 runs 15 residues. Per the germline V gene, CDR1 is LGHDT and CDR2 is YNNKEL (reference sequence). CDR3 loop: CASSQGRGVGDTQYF. For the CDR3, the DNA is TGTGCCAGCAGCCAGGGCCGGGGGGTCGGAGATACGCAGTATTTT.

The genes are TRBV5-1 and TRBJ1-2; D not resolved. V lost 4 bases and J lost 4, with 14 bases in between. Looked up from germline, CDR1 is SGHRS and CDR2 is YFSETQ. The CDR3 spans 14 residues. As DNA, the CDR3 is TGCGCCAGCAGCCCCGTGGAGCCAAGCTATGGCTACACCTTC. This sequence encodes CASSPVEPSYGYTF.

This chain links TRBV11-3 with TRBJ2-5; D unclear. There are 13 residues in the CDR3. CDR1 and CDR2 (germline): SGHNT, YENEEA. The V gene lost 1 base and the J gene lost 8 bases, with 11 bases spanning the gap. CDR3 loop: CASSLGLGGTQYF. The CDR3 region has the DNA TGTGCCAGCAGCTTAGGCCTAGGTGGAACCCAGTACTTC.

The chain combines TRBV5-1 with TRBJ2-7, with 12 bases identical to TRBD2. This CDR3 spans 15 amino acids. From germline, CDR1 is SGHRS and CDR2 YFSETQ. Trimming at V came to 0 bases and at J to 4 bases, leaving 2 bases not matched to a gene. DNA of the CDR3: TGCGCCAGCAGCTTGGGACTAGCGGGGGAGTACGAGCAGTACTTC. Its protein product is CASSLGLAGEYEQYF. Full variable domain (rest looked up from reference TRBV5-1 and TRBJ2-7): KAGVTQTPRYLIKTRGQQVTLSCSPISGHRSVSWYQQTPGQGLQFLFEYFSETQRNKGNFPGRFSGRQFSNSRSEMNVSTLELGDSALYLCASSLGLAGEYEQYFGPGTRLTVT.

This clone was observed a handful of times. The J gene is TRBJ2-2, the V gene TRBV3-1 (or the pseudogene TRBV3-2), with no clear D. Germline CDR1 and CDR2: LGHDT and YNNKEL (reference sequence). CDR3 length: 13 residues. The V end was cut by 4 bases, the J end by 1 base, with 4 bases between. CDR3 in amino acids: CASSRQNTGELFF. The DNA for the CDR3 is TGTGCCAGCAGCCGACAGAACACCGGGGAGCTGTTTTTT.

The rearrangement links TRBV28 to TRBJ2-7; the D gene is possibly TRBD1 (5 bases). CDR3 length: 15 residues. Germline lookup yields CDR1 MDHEN and CDR2 SYDVKM. V was trimmed by 6 bases and J by 0 bases, leaving 15 bases between them. The CDR3 nucleotides read TGTGCCAGCAGCCTTGGACAACCTCACTCCTACGAGCAGTACTTC. This gives the protein CASSLGQPHSYEQYF.

V is TRBV29-1 and J is TRBJ1-2; D is unclear. CDR3 length: 14 amino acids. Germline V gene lookup returns CDR1 SQVTM and CDR2 ANQGSEA. V was pared by 4 bases and J by 8 bases, with 20 bases between. The CDR3 DNA sequence: TGCAGCGTTGGTGGCAGACTAGCTTCAGGCGGCTACACCTTC. Residues: CSVGGRLASGGYTF. Together with reference TRBV29-1 and TRBJ1-2, the CDR3 gives the full variable domain: SAVISQKPSRDICQRGTSLTIQCQVDSQVTMMFWYRQQPGQSLTLIATANQGSEATYESGFVIDKFPISRPNLTFSTLTVSNMSPEDSSIYLCSVGGRLASGGYTFGSGTRLTVV.

V and J are TRBV4-1 and TRBJ2-3; TRBD2 matches 9 bases. CDR3 length: 15 amino acids. Germline V lookup: CDR1 MGHRA, CDR2 YSYEKL. V was pared by 6 bases and J by 3 bases, with 7 bases of the junction left unmatched. CDR3 sequence (DNA): TGCGCCAGCAGGTCGGCTAGCGGGAATACAGATACGCAGTATTTT. Encoded protein: CASRSASGNTDTQYF.